What follows are 12 T cell receptor beta chains derived from one specimen sequenced in a study of T cell clones after liver transplantation. Libraries were prepared by immunoSEQ multiplex PCR; TCRdb keeps only in-frame clonotypes and omits some of them. The sample has 70,000 or so clones, more than 90% seen once; the top ten hold approximately 2.5%. Sequenced here: CD4+ T cells from blood, sampled before liver transplant. These receptors were obtained from a human donor who received a liver transplant.

V gene TRBV21-1 combines with J gene TRBJ2-3; the D call of TRBD2 is as the table states it, not checked on the DNA. TRBV21-1 constitutes a pseudogene. The CDR3 has 17 amino acids. The CDR3 spells CASNIQRAGVGSDTQYF. The CDR3 DNA reads as TGTGCCAGCAACATCCAGAGGGCGGGAGTCGGTTCGGATACGCAGTATTTT.

The V and J genes are TRBV6-4 and TRBJ1-3, with D unresolved. Trimming stripped 1 base from V and 0 bases from J, with 16 bases between. CDR3 length equals 18 residues. The germline CDR1 and CDR2 sequences are MRHNA and SNTAGT. The CDR3 DNA follows: TGTGCCAGCAGTGACTACGGGTTGGAACTGGGCTCTGGAAACACCATATATTTT. This codes for CASSDYGLELGSGNTIYF.

This rearrangement joins TRBV20-1 to TRBJ2-1; D remains ambiguous. The V gene's germline CDR1 is DFQATT and CDR2 SNEGSKA (reference sequence). V was clipped by 2 bases and J by 8 bases, with 7 bases between them. CDR3 size: 11 residues. The CDR3 nucleotides read TGCAGTGCTAGAAGTACCGATGAGCAGTTCTTC. Encoded protein: CSARSTDEQFF.

V is TRBV29-1 and J is TRBJ2-3; the D gene is possibly TRBD2 (6 bases). CDR1 is SQVTM, CDR2 ANQGSEA, per germline. Between the trimmed V and J ends, which lost 3 bases and 4 bases, there was a span of 8 bases. The CDR3 sequence is 12 residues long. CDR3 residues: CSVDGGSDTQYF. DNA of the CDR3: TGCAGCGTTGACGGGGGATCAGATACGCAGTATTTT.

This chain joins TRBV19 and TRBJ2-5; TRBD2 agrees at 7 bases. Germline loops: CDR1 LNHDA, CDR2 SQIVND (reference sequence). J was trimmed by 5 bases and V by 0 bases; bases with no gene match: 9. CDR3 length equals 16 residues. CDR3 nucleotide sequence: TGTGCCAGTAGTATAGATTGGACTAGAAGGGGTGAGACCCAGTACTTC. Protein sequence: CASSIDWTRRGETQYF.

The CDR3 DNA reads TGTGCCAGCAGTTACTCTAGCGGGAGATATGTGTACGAGCAGTACTTC. It encodes CASSYSSGRYVYEQYF. V gene TRBV6-5 combines with J gene TRBJ2-7, with 9 bases fitting TRBD2. Germline assignment: CDR1 MNHEY and CDR2 SVGAGI. Trimming removed 0 bases from V and 4 bases from J; junction bases left unmatched: 7. The CDR3 is 16 amino acids.

The J gene is TRBJ2-7, the V gene TRBV5-5; D is undetermined. This CDR3 region has 14 residues. Germline loops: CDR1 SGHKS, CDR2 YYEKEE (reference sequence). The V end lost 5 bases, the J end lost 6 bases, and 18 bases lay between the germline ends. In nucleotides, the CDR3 is TGTGCCAGCAGTCAGGAGTTTGTGGGCGGCGAGCAGTACTTC. It encodes CASSQEFVGGEQYF.

The V gene is TRBV4-3, the J gene TRBJ2-3, with a weak D call TRBD2 (5 bases). From germline, CDR1 is LGHNA and CDR2 YSLEER. The CDR3 contains 17 residues. V lost 0 bases, J lost 4 bases, and 17 bases lay in between. Written as DNA, the CDR3 is TGCGCCAGCAGCCAAGATCTTTTGACTACACTTGCAGATACGCAGTATTTT. Protein sequence: CASSQDLLTTLADTQYF.

This chain joins TRBV7-9 and TRBJ2-7, with D perhaps TRBD2 (7 bases). Germline lookup yields CDR1 SEHNR and CDR2 FQNEAQ (reference sequence). The CDR3 has 16 amino acids. V was cut by 4 bases and J by 2 bases, with 18 bases left in between. CDR3 sequence: CASSSRGAVTPYEQYF. CDR3 DNA: TGTGCCAGCAGCTCTCGGGGGGCGGTAACCCCCTACGAGCAGTACTTC.

The V and J genes are TRBV10-2 and TRBJ1-1; a weak D match, TRBD1 (6 bases). CDR1 WSHSY and CDR2 SAAADI come from the germline V gene. Between the trimmed V and J ends, which lost 3 bases and 4 bases, there was a span of 21 bases. CDR3 length: 17 amino acids. CDR3 coding DNA: TGCGCCAGCAGTGACGTAGGGGGGAGAGGGCCGAGCACTGAAGCTTTCTTT. This encodes CASSDVGGRGPSTEAFF.

The rearrangement joins TRBV30 to TRBJ2-5; D is undetermined. Trimming took 2 bases from V and 5 from J, leaving 15 bases between them. Germline CDR1 and CDR2: GTSNPN and SVGIG (reference sequence). The CDR3 sequence is 14 residues long. The CDR3 region has the DNA TGTGCCTGGAGTCCCCTCACGCAGCGCGAGACCCAGTACTTC. It yields the protein CAWSPLTQRETQYF. Supplemented by reference TRBV30 and TRBJ2-5, the full variable domain reads SQTIHQWPATLVQPVGSPLSLECTVEGTSNPNLYWYRQAAGRGLQLLFYSVGIGQISSEVPQNLSASRPQDRQFILSSKKLLLSDSGFYLCAWSPLTQRETQYFGPGTRLLVL.

The J gene is TRBJ2-7, the V gene TRBV6-1, with unresolved D. CDR3 size: 14 residues. Trimming took off 6 bases at V and 9 bases at J, with 21 bases between the two ends. Germline lookup yields CDR1 MNHNS and CDR2 SASEGT. The CDR3 loop reads CASSGPFQSVRQYF. As DNA, the CDR3 is TGTGCCAGCAGCGGCCCCTTTCAGTCCGTGAGGCAGTACTTC.